These 15 T cell receptor beta chains came from one sample sequenced in a study of technical replicates of blood from a few donors. Measured with immunoSEQ multiplex PCR; TCRdb has only the in-frame clones, and not every one. The data contain 85,000 to 90,000 clones, just under 95% of them seen just once; the ten biggest clones take up 0.2% to 0.3%. The specimen sequenced was T cells isolated from PBMCs. All receptors derive from a human donor in good health.

The chain is built from TRBV19 and TRBJ2-3; D uncertain. This CDR3 spans 16 amino acids. CDR1 is LNHDA, CDR2 SQIVND, per germline (reference sequence). V lost 3 bases, J lost 1 base, and 14 bases lay in between. CDR3 coding DNA: TGTGCCAGTAGTATGTATCCCTCCGGAGGCACAGATACGCAGTATTTT. This gives the protein CASSMYPSGGTDTQYF. The full variable domain, in which reference TRBV19 and TRBJ2-3 provide the parts outside the CDR3, is DGGITQSPKYLFRKEGQNVTLSCEQNLNHDAMYWYRQDPGQGLRLIYYSQIVNDFQKGDIAEGYSVSREKKESFPLTVTSAQKNPTAFYLCASSMYPSGGTDTQYFGPGTRLTVL.

The V call is TRBV10-3, the J call TRBJ1-1, with D possibly matching TRBD1 (6 bases). V was clipped by 5 bases and J by 6 bases, with 13 bases between them. The CDR3 sequence is 13 residues long. Germline-derived CDR1 and CDR2 are ENHRY and SYGVKD. CDR3 in amino acids: CAISPQGKAEAFF. The DNA of the CDR3 is TGTGCCATCAGTCCACAGGGTAAGGCTGAAGCTTTCTTT.

The rearrangement uses TRBV9 and TRBJ2-7, with D possibly TRBD2 on 6 matching bases. V was pared by 1 base and J by 7 bases, with 15 bases between. From germline, CDR1 is SGDLS and CDR2 YYNGEE. The CDR3 length is 14 residues. Here the CDR3 DNA reads TGTGCCAGCAGCGTAAGGTCGGGGGTTGAGGAGCAGTACTTC. Translated, it gives CASSVRSGVEEQYF.

This clone was detected only once. This chain joins TRBV4-2 and TRBJ2-5; D remains unclear. The germline V gene has CDR1 LGHNA and CDR2 YNFKEQ. The V gene lost 0 bases and the J gene lost 2 bases, with 7 bases spanning the gap. This CDR3 has 14 amino acids. CDR3 protein: CASSQEAEQETQYF. Here the CDR3 DNA reads TGTGCCAGCAGCCAAGAGGCGGAGCAAGAGACCCAGTACTTC.

V is TRBV5-4 and J is TRBJ1-3; the D gene is possibly TRBD1 (5 bases). The V end was cut by 4 bases, the J end by 1 base, with 18 bases between. Germline V gene lookup returns CDR1 SGHNT and CDR2 YYREEE (reference sequence). CDR3 size: 17 residues. CDR3 nucleotides: TGTGCCAGCAGCCTGGAAATGGGGCTGAAGTCTGGAAACACCATATATTTT. Protein product: CASSLEMGLKSGNTIYF.

The CDR3 bases are TGTGCCAGCAGTCCGCCCCGGGGGGCCCAGTACTTC. Translated, it gives CASSPPRGAQYF. V usage is TRBV27 and J usage is TRBJ2-5; the match to TRBD2 covers 7 bases. The CDR3 is 12 amino acids. The V gene's germline CDR1 is MNHEY and CDR2 SMNVEV (reference sequence). After removal of 5 bases from V and 9 bases from J, the junction contained 6 bases not matched to a gene.

The chain joins TRBV2 to TRBJ1-5; no reliable D call. Germline-derived CDR1 and CDR2 are SNHLY and FYNNEI. V was clipped by 8 bases and J by 7 bases, with 12 bases between them. The CDR3 contains 12 residues. CDR3 sequence (DNA): TGTGCCAGCTCTAAGAGGGAACAGCCCCAGCATTTT. Encoded protein: CASSKREQPQHF.

The chain couples TRBV28 to TRBJ1-4; 7 bases are a match to TRBD1. The CDR3 runs to 15 residues. V shed 5 bases and J 8 bases; nucleotides not matched to a gene: 11. CDR1 is MDHEN, CDR2 SYDVKM, per germline. This chain's CDR3 is CASSERQGMNEKLFF. The CDR3 DNA is TGTGCCAGCAGTGAAAGACAGGGAATGAACGAAAAACTGTTTTTT.

This sequence joins TRBV19 and TRBJ1-6; a possible D gene is TRBD1 (6 bases). Germline V CDR1 and CDR2: LNHDA, SQIVND (reference sequence). Between the trimmed V and J ends, which lost 1 base and 7 bases, there was a span of 11 bases. This CDR3 is built from 15 residues. DNA of the CDR3: TGTGCCAGTAGTATAGTTGACAGGCCGAATTCACCCCTCCACTTT. This translates into CASSIVDRPNSPLHF.

CDR3 bases: TGTGCCAGTAGTGGAGTCGGAGGGCGTGGAAACACCATATATTTT. It is translated as CASSGVGGRGNTIYF. This chain connects TRBV19 to TRBJ1-3, with unresolved D. CDR1 is LNHDA and CDR2 is SQIVND in the germline V gene (reference sequence). Trimming pared 5 bases from V and 3 bases from J, leaving 14 bases between. This CDR3 spans 15 amino acids.

This chain uses TRBV7-6 with TRBJ2-3, with D possibly being TRBD2 (6 bases). The V and J ends lost 4 bases and 0 bases respectively, with 11 bases between them. Per germline, CDR1 SGHVS and CDR2 FNYEAQ. The CDR3 loop spans 15 amino acids. This CDR3 reads CASSSTGTSTDTQYF. CDR3 sequence (DNA): TGTGCCAGCAGCTCAACGGGGACTAGCACAGATACGCAGTATTTT.

This chain connects TRBV5-1 to TRBJ2-5, with a possible D match to TRBD2 (7 bases). In germline, CDR1 is SGHRS, CDR2 YFSETQ. Trimming cost V 3 bases and J 4 bases, with 22 bases left between them. CDR3 length equals 17 residues. The CDR3 bases are TGCGCCAGCAGCTCGGGTATTAGGGGGGGTCTGGGAGAGACCCAGTACTTC. Encoded protein: CASSSGIRGGLGETQYF.

V gene TRBV5-6 combines with J gene TRBJ2-3; a possible D gene is TRBD2 (6 bases). This CDR3 has 16 residues. Germline CDR1 reads SGHDT; CDR2 reads YYEEEE. V was pared by 0 bases and J by 1 base, with 12 bases between. The chain's CDR3 is CASSLGVAGRTDTQYF. DNA of the CDR3: TGTGCCAGCAGCTTGGGGGTTGCGGGGCGCACAGATACGCAGTATTTT.

The chain carries TRBV27 and TRBJ1-2, with 7 bases identical to TRBD1. CDR1 MNHEY and CDR2 SMNVEV come from the germline V gene (reference sequence). Trimming at V came to 8 bases and at J to 3 bases, leaving 6 bases not matched to a gene. The CDR3 is made up of 13 amino acids. The CDR3 sequence is CASGIDRDYGYTF. DNA of the CDR3: TGTGCCAGCGGGATTGACAGGGACTATGGCTACACCTTC.

The chain recombines TRBV19 with TRBJ1-2, with a possible D match to TRBD1 (5 bases). V lost 6 bases and J lost 3, with 8 bases in between. The CDR3 is 12 residues long. Germline CDR1 LNHDA, CDR2 SQIVND (reference sequence). The CDR3 DNA follows: TGTGCCAGTAGCGACAGTGACTATGGCTACACCTTC. Residues: CASSDSDYGYTF.